This is a list of T cell receptor beta chains from one sample in a study of T cell responses to AZD1222 COVID-19 vaccine. Profiled with immunoSEQ multiplex PCR; TCRdb holds only in-frame clones, not every one. The sample holds more than 95,000 clones, around nine tenths seen once. The source material was peripheral blood, sampled on day 0 of AZD1222 vaccination. These receptors were obtained from an adult in good health. Each CDR3 is given with its conserved first and last residue. The D gene is left open where the match is weak. For some rows the clone size is stated as once, few or many, or as a class when expanded; others skip it.

d_call j_call v_call clone_size cdr3_nt cdr3_aa
. TRBJ1-1 TRBV25-1 few TGTGCCAGCAGTGATCCTACGGGGAGGGGCACTGAAGCTTTCTTT CASSDPTGRGTEAFF
. TRBJ1-6 TRBV9 . TGTGCCAGCAGCAAGGACCCTAGCTCCTATAATTCACCCCTCCACTTT CASSKDPSSYNSPLHF
TRBD1 TRBJ1-1 TRBV2 few TGTGCCAGCAGTGAAGCGCTGGACAGGTGGACTGAAGCTTTCTTT CASSEALDRWTEAFF
. TRBJ1-3 TRBV3-1/TRBV3-2 . TGTGCCAGCAGCCCGAATCGGGGGCCCTACTCTGGAAACACCATATATTTT CASSPNRGPYSGNTIYF
. TRBJ1-3 TRBV6-5 . TGTGCCAGCGGCGCGTTTGGATCTTCTGGAAACACCATATATTTT CASGAFGSSGNTIYF
. TRBJ1-5 TRBV10-3 . TGTGCCATCAGTGAGTTTGGGGGCAATCAGCCCCAGCATTTT CAISEFGGNQPQHF
. TRBJ2-2 TRBV19 . TGTGCCAGTAGTATGTCCGCTGGGACGAACGCCGGGGAGCTGTTTTTT CASSMSAGTNAGELFF
. TRBJ1-1 TRBV5-1 few TGCGCCAGCAGACGGGGTGAAAGGACTGAAGCTTTCTTT CASRRGERTEAFF
. TRBJ2-7 TRBV5-1 . TGCGCCAGCAGCTTCTCTAACCCCGGGGGCTACGAGCAGTACTTC CASSFSNPGGYEQYF
TRBD1 TRBJ2-7 TRBV6-5 . TGTGCCAGCAGTTTCGACAGGGAGCTCTACGAGCAGTACTTC CASSFDRELYEQYF
. TRBJ1-2 TRBV24-1 . TGTGCCACCAGTGCCTCCGGGACACCCACTAACTATGGCTACACCTTC CATSASGTPTNYGYTF
. TRBJ1-4 TRBV4-2 . TGTGCCAGCAGCTCCCCCGGCTTCGGAGGTAGCGTAAAACTGTTTTTT CASSSPGFGGSVKLFF
TRBD1 TRBJ2-7 TRBV5-1 once TGCGCCAGCAGCCGGCAGGCAGGGGGCTCCTACGAGCAGTACTTC CASSRQAGGSYEQYF
TRBD1 TRBJ2-1 TRBV7-2 . TGTGCCAGCAGCCCCTATACAGGGGGCTTTAATGAGCAGTTCTTC CASSPYTGGFNEQFF
. TRBJ2-3 TRBV28 . TGTGCCAGCAGGACCCCGGGAGTAGGATTAGGTACAGATACGCAGTATTTT CASRTPGVGLGTDTQYF
. TRBJ1-5 TRBV6-2/TRBV6-3 . TGTGCCAGCAGTCCCGGGACACTTAGCAATCAGCCCCAGCATTTT CASSPGTLSNQPQHF
. TRBJ1-4 TRBV28 once TGTGCCAGCAGCCTGACAGGCGAGAATGAAAAACTGTTTTTT CASSLTGENEKLFF
. TRBJ2-2 TRBV29-1 . TGCAGCGTCCACAGGGAATCGAACACCGGGGAGCTGTTTTTT CSVHRESNTGELFF
TRBD1 TRBJ1-2 TRBV3-1/TRBV3-2 once TGTGCCAGCAGCCAGGGTCAGGGGGGGAGCTACACCTTC CASSQGQGGSYTF
TRBD2 TRBJ2-7 TRBV3-1/TRBV3-2 . TGTGCCAGCAGCCAAGGGTTAGCCTTTACTAGCGTAGGCGAGCAGTACTTC CASSQGLAFTSVGEQYF
. TRBJ1-1 TRBV7-9 few TGTGCCAGCAGCTTAACAGGGAACACTGAAGCTTTCTTT CASSLTGNTEAFF
. TRBJ2-5 TRBV19 . TGTGCCAGTAAAGGGGGGGCTAGCGGCGAGACCCAGTACTTC CASKGGASGETQYF
. TRBJ2-7 TRBV7-2 . TGTGCCAGCAGCTTACGGAGGCGAGGGGAGCAGTACTTC CASSLRRRGEQYF
TRBD1 TRBJ2-1 TRBV7-8 . TGTGCCAGCAGCTTAGACAGGGGTTCCTTCCGCAATGAGCAGTTCTTC CASSLDRGSFRNEQFF
TRBD1 TRBJ1-2 TRBV10-3 . TGTGCCATCAGTGAGGGACAGGGGGCTGGAGGGTATGGCTACACCTTC CAISEGQGAGGYGYTF
TRBD1 TRBJ1-5 TRBV7-8 . TGTGCCAGCAGCCCGTTTTCCGGGACAGGCAATCAGCCCCAGCATTTT CASSPFSGTGNQPQHF
. TRBJ2-3 TRBV7-2 . TGTGCCAGCAGCCTTAGTACGCCAACCCCCGTTGATACGCAGTATTTT CASSLSTPTPVDTQYF
TRBD1 TRBJ1-1 TRBV18 . TGTGCCAGCTCACCCGGGACAGGGGACACTGAAGCTTTCTTT CASSPGTGDTEAFF
. TRBJ1-5 TRBV4-2 . TGTGCCAGCAGCCGCACCGCGGCAGGCCTCGAAGGGCAGCCCCAGCATTTT CASSRTAAGLEGQPQHF
. TRBJ1-2 TRBV11-3 . TGTGCCAGCAGCCCCTCTACGGGTCACTATGGCTACACCTTC CASSPSTGHYGYTF
. TRBJ1-4 TRBV14 . TGTGCCAGCAGCCGGGCCCTTAATGAAAAACTGTTTTTT CASSRALNEKLFF
. TRBJ1-4 TRBV5-1 once TGCGCCAGCAGCACCTCTTACAGGGCCCATAATGAAAAACTGTTTTTT CASSTSYRAHNEKLFF
TRBD2 TRBJ2-1 TRBV19 . TGTGCCAGTAGTATGTTCGGGACTAGCGTCAATGAGCAGTTCTTC CASSMFGTSVNEQFF
TRBD1 TRBJ1-6 TRBV18 . TGTGCCAGCTCAATCCAAGGACAGGAAGGCTCACCCCTCCACTTT CASSIQGQEGSPLHF
. TRBJ1-2 TRBV10-3 once TGTGCCACAACAGGGCGTCAGGATGGCTACACCTTC CATTGRQDGYTF
. TRBJ2-1 TRBV6-2/TRBV6-3 . TGTGCCAGCAGTCCCCTGTGGGAGCAGTTCTTC CASSPLWEQFF
. TRBJ1-2 TRBV5-1 . TGCGCCAGCAGCTCAAGTACCACCAGGGAGAGTGGCTACACCTTC CASSSSTTRESGYTF
. TRBJ1-3 TRBV7-9 . TGTGCCAGCAGCTCGGGACGGACCTCTGGAAACACCATATATTTT CASSSGRTSGNTIYF
TRBD2 TRBJ2-1 TRBV11-2 . TGTGCCAGCAGCCTGTTTCTCGGGGGGAGCTCCTACAATGAGCAGTTCTTC CASSLFLGGSSYNEQFF
TRBD2 TRBJ2-1 TRBV5-4 . TGTGCCAGCAGCTCAGGGACTAGCGGGAGTCGGTTCTTC CASSSGTSGSRFF
. TRBJ1-2 TRBV6-5 . TGTGCCAGCAGTCAGGGGAGGAGGAATCATGGCTACACCTTC CASSQGRRNHGYTF
. TRBJ1-1 TRBV7-2 . TGTGCCAGCAGCCCACAGGGTTACACTGAAGCTTTCTTT CASSPQGYTEAFF
. TRBJ1-1 TRBV19 . TGTGCCAGTAGTATAGATACAGGGAACACTGAAGCTTTCTTT CASSIDTGNTEAFF
. TRBJ2-7 TRBV11-3 . TGTGCCAGCAGCCTATGGCAGGGACTCTCCGACTACGAGCAGTACTTC CASSLWQGLSDYEQYF
. TRBJ2-6 TRBV29-1 . TGCAGCGTTGCCAGGGGCTCTGGGGCCAACGTCCTGACTTTC CSVARGSGANVLTF
. TRBJ2-2 TRBV7-3 . TGTGCCAGCAGCCAAGACACCGGGGAGCTGTTTTTT CASSQDTGELFF